This entry features one TCR beta chain sequence. TCRdb's copy holds only in-frame clones and misses some; the assay was immunoSEQ multiplex PCR. The sample contains 35,000 to 55,000 clones, none of them singletons. The data are from a study of T cell clonality in common variable immunodeficiency. The specimen sequenced was peripheral blood mononuclear cells. This TCR was recovered from a person aged 18 to 69 in good health.

Partial CDR3 DNA: TGTGCCAGCAGTGAAGCTGCCAGGGAGGGTTCTGAA. It translates to CASSEAAREGSE. The full CDR3 sequence reads CASSEAAREGSEAFF. The rearrangement joins TRBV2 to TRBJ1-1, with D maybe TRBD1 (5 bases). The read ends 3 residues before the CDR3 terminus; that terminus is restored from the germline J gene. Germline CDR1 SNHLY, CDR2 FYNNEI. V gave up 0 bases and J gave up 6 bases, with 14 bases separating them. This CDR3 comprises 15 residues.